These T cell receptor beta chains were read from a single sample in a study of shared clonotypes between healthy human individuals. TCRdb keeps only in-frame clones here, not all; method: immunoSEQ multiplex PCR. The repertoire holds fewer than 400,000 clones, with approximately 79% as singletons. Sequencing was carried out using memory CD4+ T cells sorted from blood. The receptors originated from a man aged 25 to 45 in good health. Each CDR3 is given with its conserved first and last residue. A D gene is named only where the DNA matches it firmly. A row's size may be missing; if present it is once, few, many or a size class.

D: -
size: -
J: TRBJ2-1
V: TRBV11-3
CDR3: CASSSFDNEQFF
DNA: TGTGCCAGCAGCAGCTTTGACAATGAGCAGTTCTTC

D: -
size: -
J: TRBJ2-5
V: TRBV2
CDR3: CASSADTQETQYF
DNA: TGTGCCAGCAGTGCGGACACCCAAGAGACCCAGTACTTC

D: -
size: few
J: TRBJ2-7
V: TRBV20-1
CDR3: CSARGGYEQYF
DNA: TGCAGTGCTAGAGGAGGGTACGAGCAGTACTTC

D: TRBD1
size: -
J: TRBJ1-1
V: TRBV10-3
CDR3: CAIGSDRGDTEAFF
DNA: TGTGCCATCGGGAGTGACAGGGGAGACACTGAAGCTTTCTTT

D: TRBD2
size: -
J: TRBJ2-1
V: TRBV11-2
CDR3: CASRPTGTSVYNEQFF
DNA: TGTGCCAGCAGACCCACCGGGACTAGCGTATACAATGAGCAGTTCTTC

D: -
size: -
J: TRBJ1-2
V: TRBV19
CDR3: CASSILTTQDTDGYTF
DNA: TGTGCCAGTAGTATATTGACCACACAGGATACTGATGGCTACACCTTC

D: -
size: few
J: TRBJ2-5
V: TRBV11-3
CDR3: CASSSLGETQYF
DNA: TGTGCCAGCAGCTCCCTCGGGGAGACCCAGTACTTC

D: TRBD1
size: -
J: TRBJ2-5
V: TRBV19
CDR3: CASTAGGKGTQYF
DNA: TGTGCCAGTACGGCAGGGGGTAAGGGGACCCAGTACTTC

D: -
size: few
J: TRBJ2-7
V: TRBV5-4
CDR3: CASSWEAYSDEQYF
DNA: TGTGCCAGCAGCTGGGAGGCCTATAGCGACGAGCAGTACTTC

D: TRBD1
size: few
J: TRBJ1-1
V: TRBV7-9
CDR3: CASIAGTGHTEAFF
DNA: TGTGCCAGCATCGCCGGGACAGGTCACACTGAAGCTTTCTTT

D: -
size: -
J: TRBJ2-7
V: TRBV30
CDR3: CAWSPGWDGIYEQYF
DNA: TGTGCCTGGAGTCCCGGATGGGACGGAATCTACGAGCAGTACTTC

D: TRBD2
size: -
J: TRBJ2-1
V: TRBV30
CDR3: CAWRGMGGRRLNEQFF
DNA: TGTGCCTGGAGGGGAATGGGCGGGAGGCGTCTGAATGAGCAGTTCTTC

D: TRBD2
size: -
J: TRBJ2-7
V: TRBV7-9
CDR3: CASSLVSAGGSYEQYF
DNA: TGTGCCAGCAGCTTAGTTTCAGCAGGCGGGAGTTACGAGCAGTACTTC

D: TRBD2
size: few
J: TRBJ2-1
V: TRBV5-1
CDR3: CASSLPTSGIYNEQFF
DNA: TGCGCCAGCAGTCTGCCTACTAGCGGGATTTACAATGAGCAGTTCTTC

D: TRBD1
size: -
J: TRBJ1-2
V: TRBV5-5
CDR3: CASSLPAGGRGYTF
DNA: TGTGCCAGCAGCTTGCCGGCAGGGGGACGGGGCTACACCTTC

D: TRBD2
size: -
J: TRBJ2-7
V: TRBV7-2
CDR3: CASSRTSGIIYEQYF
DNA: TGTGCCAGCAGCCGGACTAGCGGGATTATCTACGAGCAGTACTTC

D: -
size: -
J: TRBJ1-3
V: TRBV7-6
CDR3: CASSLSERNTIYF
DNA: TGTGCCAGCAGCTTAAGTGAGAGAAACACCATATATTTT

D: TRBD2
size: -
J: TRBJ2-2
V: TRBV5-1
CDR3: CASSLATSVAGELFF
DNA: TGCGCCAGCAGCTTGGCGACTAGCGTAGCCGGGGAGCTGTTTTTT

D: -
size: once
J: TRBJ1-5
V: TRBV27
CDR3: CASSFLNQPQHF
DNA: TGTGCCAGCAGTTTCCTCAATCAGCCCCAGCATTTT

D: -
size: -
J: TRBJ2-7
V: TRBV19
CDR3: CASSSGDEQYF
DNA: TGTGCCAGTAGTTCTGGGGACGAGCAGTACTTC

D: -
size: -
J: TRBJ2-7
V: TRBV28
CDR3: CASSSSAPYEQYF
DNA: TGTGCCAGCAGTTCTAGCGCTCCCTACGAGCAGTACTTC